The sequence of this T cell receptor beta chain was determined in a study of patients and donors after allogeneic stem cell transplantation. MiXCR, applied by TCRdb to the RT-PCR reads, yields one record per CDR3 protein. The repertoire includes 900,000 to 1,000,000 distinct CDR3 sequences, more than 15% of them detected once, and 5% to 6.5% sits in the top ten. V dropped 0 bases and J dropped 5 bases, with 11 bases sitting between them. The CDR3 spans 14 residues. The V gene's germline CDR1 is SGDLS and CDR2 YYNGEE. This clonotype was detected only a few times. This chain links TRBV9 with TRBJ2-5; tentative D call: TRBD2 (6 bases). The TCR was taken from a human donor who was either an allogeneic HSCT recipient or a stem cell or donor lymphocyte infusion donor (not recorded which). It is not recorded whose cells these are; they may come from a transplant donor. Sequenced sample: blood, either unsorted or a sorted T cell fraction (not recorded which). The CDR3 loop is CASSVGQGGETQYF. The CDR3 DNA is TGTGCCAGCAGCGTAGGTCAGGGAGGCGAGACCCAGTACTTC.